The 19 T cell receptor beta chains in this list originate from one sample, sequenced in a study of cytomegalovirus exposure and HLA in healthy donors. TCRdb keeps only in-frame clones here, not all; method: immunoSEQ multiplex PCR. The table shows about 140,000 clones, with 86% occurring only once. Sequenced sample: PBMCs. Receptors were obtained from a young man in good health and CMV-seronegative.

On this clone itself: One end of the junction is discordant with germline, which a read error may explain. The chain combines TRBV30 with TRBJ1-1; D is unclear. Per germline, CDR1 GTSNPN and CDR2 SVGIG (reference sequence). The CDR3 is made up of 11 amino acids. The CDR3 here is CAWEFNSEAFF. As DNA, the CDR3 is TGTGCCTGGGAATTTAACAGTGAAGCTTTCTTT. Full variable domain (remainder filled in from reference TRBV30 and TRBJ1-1): SQTIHQWPATLVQPVGSPLSLECTVEGTSNPNLYWYRQAAGRGLQLLFYSVGIGQISSEVPQNLSASRPQDRQFILSSKKLLLSDSGFYLCAWEFNSEAFFGQGTRLTVV.

The CDR3 region is CASSATGAGGFEGYTF. For the CDR3, the DNA is TGTGCCAGCAGTGCCACAGGGGCGGGAGGGTTTGAAGGCTACACCTTC. The chain links TRBV6-1 to TRBJ1-2; 7 bases are shared with TRBD1. The CDR3 length is 16 residues. CDR1 and CDR2 from the germline V gene are MNHNS and SASEGT. Trimming took 4 bases from V and 8 from J; bases not matched to a gene: 16.

The DNA of the CDR3 is TGTGCCTGGAACGCGGGACTAGCGGAACAAGAGACCCAGTACTTC. Its protein is CAWNAGLAEQETQYF. The gene calls are TRBV30 and TRBJ2-5; TRBD2 matches 11 bases. The V gene end was trimmed by 4 bases and the J gene end by 2 bases; junction bases not matched to a gene: 6. Germline assignment: CDR1 GTSNPN and CDR2 SVGIG (reference sequence). CDR3 length equals 15 residues.

This clone has just one count. The chain uses TRBV6-5 and TRBJ1-1; a weak D match, TRBD1 (6 bases). CDR3 length: 15 amino acids. Trimming shortened V by 0 bases and J by 2 bases, and 10 bases separated the two germline ends. CDR1 is MNHEY and CDR2 is SVGAGI in the germline V gene. The CDR3 is CASSYSGQLNTEAFF. The DNA of the CDR3 is TGTGCCAGCAGTTACTCAGGACAGTTAAACACTGAAGCTTTCTTT.

The chain recombines TRBV2 with TRBJ2-7; TRBD1 agrees at 10 bases. Germline V gives CDR1 SNHLY, CDR2 FYNNEI. The CDR3 extends over 15 amino acids. With 4 bases clipped from V and 6 bases from J, the junction kept 9 bases outside the gene matches. CDR3 residues: CASSAKGQGSREQYF. CDR3 coding DNA: TGTGCCAGCAGTGCAAAGGGACAGGGGAGTCGCGAGCAGTACTTC. Variable domain in full (rest from reference TRBV2 and TRBJ2-7): EPEVTQTPSHQVTQMGQEVILRCVPISNHLYFYWYRQILGQKVEFLVSFYNNEISEKSEIFDDQFSVERPDGSNFTLKIRSTKLEDSAMYFCASSAKGQGSREQYFGPGTRLTVT.

This clone was seen just once. This chain connects TRBV5-4 to TRBJ2-2, with 8 bases that match TRBD1. There are 17 residues in the CDR3. V shed 3 bases and J 5 bases; nucleotides not matched to a gene: 12. From germline, CDR1 is SGHNT and CDR2 YYREEE (reference sequence). The CDR3 nucleotides are TGTGCCAGCAGCTCCCGTATGGGACAGGTGACAACCGGGGAGCTGTTTTTT. This gives the protein CASSSRMGQVTTGELFF.

The V call is TRBV4-2, the J call TRBJ2-7, with 7 bases identical to TRBD2. The CDR3 has 16 residues. CDR1 LGHNA and CDR2 YNFKEQ come from the germline V gene. The trim removed 0 bases at V and 1 base at J, leaving 6 bases unmatched. In DNA form, the CDR3 reads TGTGCCAGCAGCCAAGATGAGACTAGCCCTTCCTACGAGCAGTACTTC. It codes for CASSQDETSPSYEQYF.

The chain recombines TRBV6-1 with TRBJ2-1; tentatively, D is TRBD2 (5 bases). CDR3 length equals 13 residues. Trimming cost V 1 base and J 10 bases, with 11 bases left between them. The V gene's germline CDR1 is MNHNS and CDR2 SASEGT. The DNA for the CDR3 is TGTGCCAGCAGTGAAGTCCGAGAGCGGGAGCAGTTCTTC. Residues: CASSEVREREQFF.

The sample holds a few counts of this clone. The chain is built from TRBV5-6 and TRBJ1-6; the match to TRBD1 covers 7 bases. J gave up 7 bases and V 4 bases, and 8 bases lay outside the gene matches. Germline CDR1 reads SGHDT; CDR2 reads YYEEEE. The CDR3 length is 15 residues. CDR3 sequence: CASSPLDRANSPLHF. CDR3 bases: TGTGCCAGCAGCCCCCTTGACAGGGCAAATTCACCCCTCCACTTT.

V and J are TRBV27 and TRBJ1-6; D possibly corresponds to TRBD1 (5 bases). The V end lost 6 bases, the J end lost 13 bases, and 19 bases lay between the germline ends. Germline CDR1 is MNHEY and CDR2 is SMNVEV (reference sequence). The CDR3 is made up of 14 amino acids. CDR3 loop: CASRRDGGLSPLHF. The CDR3 coding sequence is TGTGCCAGCAGACGAGACGGGGGTCTTTCCCCCCTCCACTTT.

The V gene is TRBV5-6, the J gene TRBJ1-1; 8 bases map to TRBD1. Germline loops: CDR1 SGHDT, CDR2 YYEEEE. V lost 5 bases, J lost 3 bases, and 6 bases stayed unmatched. CDR3 length: 14 amino acids. The DNA for the CDR3 is TGTGCCAGCAGGAGACAGGGGCCAGACACTGAAGCTTTCTTT. Protein product: CASRRQGPDTEAFF.

The V call is TRBV2, the J call TRBJ1-1, with TRBD1 as a possible D gene (6 bases). The CDR3 spans 14 residues. Deletions cut 3 bases from V and 3 bases from J, with 11 bases between. Germline V gene lookup returns CDR1 SNHLY and CDR2 FYNNEI. The CDR3 here is CASSEPGAHTEAFF. CDR3 nucleotides: TGTGCCAGCAGTGAGCCAGGGGCGCACACTGAAGCTTTCTTT.

This sequence joins TRBV30 and TRBJ2-7, with 13 nucleotides matching TRBD2. The V and J ends lost 1 base and 2 bases, in that order; junction bases with no gene match: 2. The CDR3 extends over 15 amino acids. CDR1 GTSNPN and CDR2 SVGIG come from the germline V gene (reference sequence). Written as DNA, the CDR3 is TGTGCCTGGAGTGGGGGACTAGCGGGACCCTACGAGCAGTACTTC. Its protein product is CAWSGGLAGPYEQYF.

V and J are TRBV27 and TRBJ2-1; perhaps TRBD2 as D (6 bases). The germline V gene encodes CDR1 MNHEY and CDR2 SMNVEV (reference sequence). Trimming shortened V by 4 bases and J by 6 bases, and 13 bases separated the two germline ends. The CDR3 loop spans 14 amino acids. The CDR3 DNA follows: TGTGCCAGCAGTTACAGCGGGCGATTCAATGAGCAGTTCTTC. Translating it yields CASSYSGRFNEQFF.

The table lists this clone with a count of one. The chain links TRBV10-3 to TRBJ2-5; a weak D match, TRBD2 (6 bases). The CDR3 has 15 amino acids. Germline V gives CDR1 ENHRY, CDR2 SYGVKD. V was clipped by 4 bases and J by 1 base, with 13 bases between them. The CDR3 bases are TGTGCCATCAGTGTCTCTGGAGGGCCCCAAGAGACCCAGTACTTC. It encodes CAISVSGGPQETQYF.

V usage is TRBV2 and J usage is TRBJ1-2; D is ambiguous. V lost 5 bases and J 4 bases, leaving 14 bases between the germline ends. This CDR3 spans 14 amino acids. CDR1 SNHLY and CDR2 FYNNEI come from the germline V gene. CDR3 in DNA: TGTGCCAGCAGTCGAACGACTGCTACCTATGGCTACACCTTC. It translates to CASSRTTATYGYTF.

The chain carries TRBV10-3 and TRBJ1-2, with D unclear. The germline V gene encodes CDR1 ENHRY and CDR2 SYGVKD. The CDR3 has 13 amino acids. V was trimmed by 0 bases and J by 4 bases, leaving 6 bases between them. The CDR3 here is CAISESIFYGYTF. The CDR3 coding sequence is TGTGCCATCAGTGAGTCCATTTTCTATGGCTACACCTTC.

This clone appeared many times. This sequence joins TRBV27 and TRBJ2-5; D ambiguous. Germline V gives CDR1 MNHEY, CDR2 SMNVEV (reference sequence). Trimming left V 0 bases short and J 5 bases short, with 10 bases between. This CDR3 spans 14 amino acids. CDR3 region: CASSLSWASETQYF. In nucleotides, the CDR3 is TGTGCCAGCAGTTTATCCTGGGCAAGTGAGACCCAGTACTTC.

This sequence joins TRBV25-1 and TRBJ1-2; TRBD1 agrees at 7 bases. This CDR3 is 14 amino acids long. CDR1 and CDR2 from the germline V gene are MGHDK and SYGVNS. Germline trimming cut 4 bases from V and 3 bases from J; bases unmatched to any gene: 5. CDR3 residues: CASSGDRAHYGYTF. CDR3 DNA: TGTGCCAGCAGTGGAGACAGGGCCCACTATGGCTACACCTTC.